Sequencing of this T cell receptor (beta chain) was carried out in a study of T cells in Graves' hyperthyroidism and ophthalmopathy. Researchers amplified the TCR beta CDR3 regions from RNA transcripts. Primed by the HTBI set, a first-round RT-PCR was run on the TCR CDR3. TCRdb re-derived calls from the multiplex PCR reads in MiXCR, one entry per CDR3 protein. This sample yields roughly 520,000 distinct CDR3 sequences, of which approximately 25% are seen a single time; approximately 10% belongs to the top ten. Trimming took 8 bases from V and 4 from J, leaving 17 bases between them. CDR3 length equals 14 residues. Germline values: CDR1 LNHDA, CDR2 SQIVND (reference sequence). At least 3 on the Clinical Activity Score was recorded for ophthalmopathy patients, who also had NOSPECS grade at least 4 and duration under 3 months. A patient was excluded if there was uncontrolled infection, other autoimmune disease, pregnancy or lactation. The diagnoses drew upon clinical symptoms, serum thyroxine and TRAb, thyroid ultrasound and orbital computed tomography.

The chain links TRBV19 to TRBJ1-1; D perhaps matches TRBD1 (6 bases). Material for sequencing was blood. This TCR was sampled from a woman between 25 and 40 years old with Graves' ophthalmopathy. CDR3 bases: TGTGCCAGTGTAGACAGGACCAAGCCCACTGAAGCTTTCTTT. Residues: CASVDRTKPTEAFF.